These 17 T cell receptor beta chains were all obtained from the same sample, sequenced in a study of cytomegalovirus exposure and HLA in healthy donors (dated by TCRdb to 2017 to 2019). The library was generated by the immunoSEQ multiplex PCR assay. A mixture of 60 forward primers for TCR Vbeta segments and 13 reverse primers for TCR Jbeta segments was used in the multiplex PCR. TCRdb retrieved this table from immuneACCESS and kept in-frame rearrangements only. Not all clones are present; in checked studies, unresolved V genes account for under half, and no reason is known for the remainder. The sample's table lists a count of tens of thousands of clones. Together, the top ten hold around 10% of the sample. Sequencing was performed on PBMCs. These receptors were collected from a man in his fifties in good health and CMV-seropositive.

The V and J genes are TRBV28 and TRBJ1-5, with a tentative D call TRBD1 (6 bases). The CDR3 loop spans 16 amino acids. Per the germline V gene, CDR1 is MDHEN and CDR2 is SYDVKM. V lost 4 bases to trimming and J lost 6 bases, with 19 bases between them. This CDR3 reads CASSSLSLQGAQPQHF. CDR3 nucleotides: TGTGCCAGCAGTTCCCTTTCTTTACAGGGAGCTCAGCCCCAGCATTTT.

The chain couples TRBV7-2 to TRBJ1-2, with 9 bases identical to TRBD1. This CDR3 is built from 14 residues. After removal of 1 base from V and 5 bases from J, the junction contained 2 bases not matched to a gene. The V gene's germline CDR1 is SGHTA and CDR2 FQGNSA. CDR3 sequence reads: CASSLVGQGYGYTF. The DNA for the CDR3 is TGTGCCAGCAGCTTAGTGGGACAGGGTTATGGCTACACCTTC.

The chain joins TRBV5-1 to TRBJ2-7; a possible D gene is TRBD2 (5 bases). V lost 4 bases, J lost 4 bases, and 18 bases lay in between. CDR1 is SGHRS, CDR2 YFSETQ, per germline. This CDR3 contains 15 residues. The DNA of the CDR3 is TGCGCCAGCAGCCAACGAAGCGGAGGTGTTTACGAGCAGTACTTC. Encoded protein: CASSQRSGGVYEQYF.

The chain carries TRBV29-1 and TRBJ1-1; tentative D call: TRBD1 (6 bases). Looked up from germline, CDR1 is SQVTM and CDR2 is ANQGSEA. Between the trimmed V and J ends, which lost 6 bases and 5 bases, there was a span of 16 bases. This CDR3 is built from 13 residues. The CDR3 nucleotides read TGCAGCGTGGTACAGGGCGCGGGTACTGAAGCTTTCTTT. Its protein product is CSVVQGAGTEAFF. Supplemented by reference TRBV29-1 and TRBJ1-1, the full variable domain reads SAVISQKPSRDICQRGTSLTIQCQVDSQVTMMFWYRQQPGQSLTLIATANQGSEATYESGFVIDKFPISRPNLTFSTLTVSNMSPEDSSIYLCSVVQGAGTEAFFGQGTRLTVV.

CDR3 bases: TGTGCCAGCAGCGCAACTAGCGGGGCATACAATGAGCAGTTCTTC. As protein: CASSATSGAYNEQFF. The chain couples TRBV9 to TRBJ2-1; 10 bases are shared with TRBD2. Germline V gives CDR1 SGDLS, CDR2 YYNGEE. The trim removed 3 bases at V and 4 bases at J, leaving 4 bases unmatched. CDR3 length equals 15 residues.

The chain uses TRBV9 and TRBJ2-7; a possible D gene is TRBD1 (5 bases). CDR3 length: 15 residues. Per germline, CDR1 SGDLS and CDR2 YYNGEE. The V and J ends lost 2 bases and 4 bases respectively, with 16 bases between them. CDR3 sequence: CASSVSWQGFYEQYF. The DNA for the CDR3 is TGTGCCAGCAGCGTCAGCTGGCAGGGATTTTACGAGCAGTACTTC.

V gene TRBV6-1 combines with J gene TRBJ2-7; D is unclear. The CDR3 is made up of 12 amino acids. Germline CDR1 is MNHNS and CDR2 is SASEGT. V was shortened by 1 base and J by 6 bases, with 7 bases between the two germline ends. This CDR3 reads CASSEGRPEQYF. CDR3 nucleotides: TGTGCCAGCAGTGAAGGCAGGCCCGAGCAGTACTTC.

V usage is TRBV19 and J usage is TRBJ1-1, with D possibly being TRBD1 (5 bases). Germline V gene data show CDR1 as LNHDA and CDR2 as SQIVND (reference sequence). The CDR3 length is 14 residues. V lost 10 bases, J lost 4 bases, and 19 bases lay in between. The DNA for the CDR3 is TGTGCCACTCGTGGGGGGGACGAGATCACTGAAGCTTTCTTT. This gives the protein CATRGGDEITEAFF.

The chain links TRBV7-2 to TRBJ2-7; D is unclear. CDR1 SGHTA and CDR2 FQGNSA come from the germline V gene. The V and J ends lost 4 bases and 1 base respectively, with 14 bases between them. This CDR3 has 15 amino acids. CDR3 bases: TGTGCCAGCAGCTCCTCGGAACTATCTTCCTACGAGCAGTACTTC. Protein sequence: CASSSSELSSYEQYF.

This chain connects TRBV19 to TRBJ2-5, with 8 bases fitting TRBD1. J was trimmed by 1 base and V by 1 base; bases with no gene match: 2. The germline V gene encodes CDR1 LNHDA and CDR2 SQIVND (reference sequence). This CDR3 has 15 amino acids. The CDR3 region is CASSIGDRLQETQYF. The CDR3, as DNA: TGTGCCAGTAGTATAGGGGACAGGCTCCAAGAGACCCAGTACTTC.

A word on this clone: This sample also contains other DNA sequences that code for the same CDR3. This rearrangement joins TRBV30 to TRBJ1-1, with a weak D call TRBD1 (5 bases). This CDR3 has 13 residues. The V end was cut by 0 bases, the J end by 1 base, with 6 bases between. CDR1 and CDR2 from the germline V gene are GTSNPN and SVGIG (reference sequence). The CDR3 region has the DNA TGTGCCTGGAGTGTACAGGAGAACACTGAAGCTTTCTTT. Amino acid sequence: CAWSVQENTEAFF.

The chain uses TRBV19 and TRBJ2-7; 7 nucleotides match TRBD2. The germline CDR1 and CDR2 sequences are LNHDA and SQIVND (reference sequence). V dropped 2 bases and J dropped 4; count of bases not matched to a gene: 2. The CDR3 totals 13 residues. The CDR3 spells CASSIRGVYEQYF. As DNA, the CDR3 is TGTGCCAGTAGTATACGGGGGGTATACGAGCAGTACTTC.

V gene TRBV29-1 combines with J gene TRBJ1-1; D may be TRBD1 (6 bases). The CDR3 has 13 residues. Looked up from germline, CDR1 is SQVTM and CDR2 is ANQGSEA. Trimming left V 4 bases short and J 7 bases short, with 16 bases between. CDR3: CSVVRGGYYEAFF. CDR3 DNA: TGCAGCGTTGTACGCGGGGGCTACTATGAAGCTTTCTTT.

This sequence joins TRBV29-1 and TRBJ2-7, with TRBD1 matching over 8 bases. The J segment lost 3 bases and the V segment lost 3 bases, leaving 7 bases of the junction unmatched. The CDR3 runs 14 residues. CDR1 is SQVTM and CDR2 is ANQGSEA in the germline V gene. The CDR3: CSVETGTGVYEQYF. CDR3 sequence (DNA): TGCAGCGTTGAGACCGGGACAGGAGTCTACGAGCAGTACTTC.

This chain joins TRBV6-1 and TRBJ2-5; D might be TRBD1 (7 bases). Germline CDR1 is MNHNS and CDR2 is SASEGT. There are 13 residues in the CDR3. V was cut by 8 bases and J by 3 bases, with 13 bases left in between. In nucleotides, the CDR3 is TGTGCCAGCTGGGTCAGGGGGGAAGAGACCCAGTACTTC. This encodes CASWVRGEETQYF.

The chain combines TRBV7-9 with TRBJ2-5; maybe TRBD2 (6 bases). The germline V and J ends were trimmed by 4 bases and 4 bases, with 10 bases remaining between them. This CDR3 spans 13 amino acids. Germline CDR1 and CDR2: SEHNR and FQNEAQ (reference sequence). DNA of the CDR3: TGTGCCAGCAGCTGGAGGGGCCCAGAGACCCAGTACTTC. It is translated as CASSWRGPETQYF.

J is TRBJ2-1 and V is TRBV25-1; no definite D call. The CDR3 is made up of 13 amino acids. Germline-derived CDR1 and CDR2 are MGHDK and SYGVNS. V lost 4 bases to trimming and J lost 4 bases, with 8 bases between them. The CDR3, as DNA: TGTGCCAGCAGTGGAGAGCTTTACAATGAGCAGTTCTTC. Encoded protein: CASSGELYNEQFF. Based on the CDR3 plus reference TRBV25-1 and TRBJ2-1, the full variable domain is EADIYQTPRYLVIGTGKKITLECSQTMGHDKMYWYQQDPGMELHLIHYSYGVNSTEKGDLSSESTVSRIRTEHFPLTLESARPSHTSQYLCASSGELYNEQFFGPGTRLTVL.